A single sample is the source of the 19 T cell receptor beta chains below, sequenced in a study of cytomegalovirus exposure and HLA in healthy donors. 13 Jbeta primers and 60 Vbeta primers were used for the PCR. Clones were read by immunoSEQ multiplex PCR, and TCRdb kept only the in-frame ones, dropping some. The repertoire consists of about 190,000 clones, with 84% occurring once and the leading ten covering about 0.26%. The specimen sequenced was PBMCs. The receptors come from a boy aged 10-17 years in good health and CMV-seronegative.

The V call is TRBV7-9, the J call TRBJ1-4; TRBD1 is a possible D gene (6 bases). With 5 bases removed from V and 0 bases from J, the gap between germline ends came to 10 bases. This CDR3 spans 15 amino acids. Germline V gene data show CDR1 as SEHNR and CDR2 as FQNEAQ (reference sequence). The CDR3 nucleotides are TGTGCCAGCAGCCTGCGACAGGCAACTAATGAAAAACTGTTTTTT. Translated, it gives CASSLRQATNEKLFF.

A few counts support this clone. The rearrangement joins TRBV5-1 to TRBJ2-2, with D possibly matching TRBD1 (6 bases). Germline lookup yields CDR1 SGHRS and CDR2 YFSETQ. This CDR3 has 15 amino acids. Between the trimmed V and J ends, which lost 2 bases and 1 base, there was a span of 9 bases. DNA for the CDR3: TGCGCCAGCAGCTTAACAGGGAAGAACACCGGGGAGCTGTTTTTT. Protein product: CASSLTGKNTGELFF.

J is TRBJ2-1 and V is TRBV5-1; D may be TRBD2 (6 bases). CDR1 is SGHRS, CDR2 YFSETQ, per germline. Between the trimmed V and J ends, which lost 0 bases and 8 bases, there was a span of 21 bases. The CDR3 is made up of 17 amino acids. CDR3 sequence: CASSLGGGHPDVHEQFF. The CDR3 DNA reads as TGCGCCAGCAGCTTGGGGGGAGGACACCCAGACGTTCATGAGCAGTTCTTC.

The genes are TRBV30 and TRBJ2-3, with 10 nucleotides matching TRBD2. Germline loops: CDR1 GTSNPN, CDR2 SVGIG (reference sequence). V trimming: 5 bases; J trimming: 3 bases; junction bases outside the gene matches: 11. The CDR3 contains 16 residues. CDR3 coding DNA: TGTGCCTGGGCCGGGGCTAGCGGGAGTCGAACAGATACGCAGTATTTT. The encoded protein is CAWAGASGSRTDTQYF.

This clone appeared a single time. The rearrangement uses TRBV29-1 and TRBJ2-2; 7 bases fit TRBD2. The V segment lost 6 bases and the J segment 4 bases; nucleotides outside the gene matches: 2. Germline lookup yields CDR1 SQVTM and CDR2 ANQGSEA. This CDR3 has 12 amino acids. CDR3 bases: TGCAGCGTCCCTAGCGGCACCGGGGAGCTGTTTTTT. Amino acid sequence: CSVPSGTGELFF.

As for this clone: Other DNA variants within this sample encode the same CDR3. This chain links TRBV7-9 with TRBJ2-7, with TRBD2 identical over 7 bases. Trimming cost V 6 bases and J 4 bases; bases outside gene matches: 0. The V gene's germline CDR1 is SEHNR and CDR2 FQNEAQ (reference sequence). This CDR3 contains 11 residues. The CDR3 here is CASRGGYEQYF. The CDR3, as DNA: TGTGCCAGCAGGGGGGGGTACGAGCAGTACTTC.

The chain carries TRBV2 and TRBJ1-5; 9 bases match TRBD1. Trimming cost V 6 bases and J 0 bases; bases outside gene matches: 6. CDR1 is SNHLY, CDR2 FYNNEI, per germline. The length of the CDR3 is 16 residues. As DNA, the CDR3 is TGTGCCAGCAGGCGGGACAGGGCGAATAGCAATCAGCCCCAGCATTTT. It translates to CASRRDRANSNQPQHF.

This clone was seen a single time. The CDR3 loop reads CASSESADPGEKLFF. DNA of the CDR3: TGCGCCAGCAGTGAGTCAGCGGACCCCGGGGAAAAACTGTTTTTT. This chain joins TRBV10-2 and TRBJ1-4; D call uncertain. Germline lookup yields CDR1 WSHSY and CDR2 SAAADI. The CDR3 contains 15 residues. Between the trimmed V and J ends, which lost 0 bases and 8 bases, there was a span of 13 bases.

In DNA form, the CDR3 reads TGTGCCAGCGGGACTAGCGAATCCAATGAGCAGTTCTTC. Protein: CASGTSESNEQFF. The rearrangement links TRBV2 to TRBJ2-1; 10 nucleotides match TRBD2. Unmatched junction bases numbered 4, after V lost 8 bases and J lost 6 bases. Germline V gene lookup returns CDR1 SNHLY and CDR2 FYNNEI. The CDR3 is 13 amino acids.

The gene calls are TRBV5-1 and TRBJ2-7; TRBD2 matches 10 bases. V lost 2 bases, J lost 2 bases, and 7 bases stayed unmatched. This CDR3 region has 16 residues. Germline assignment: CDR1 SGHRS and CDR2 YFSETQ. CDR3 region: CASSFLAGEKAYEQYF. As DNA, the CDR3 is TGCGCCAGCAGCTTCCTAGCGGGAGAGAAAGCCTACGAGCAGTACTTC.

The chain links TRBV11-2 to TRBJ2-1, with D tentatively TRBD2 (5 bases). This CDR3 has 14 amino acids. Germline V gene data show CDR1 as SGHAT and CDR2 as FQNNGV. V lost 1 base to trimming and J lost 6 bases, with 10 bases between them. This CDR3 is CASSLAGLGNEQFF. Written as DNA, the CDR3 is TGTGCCAGCAGCTTAGCCGGACTTGGCAATGAGCAGTTCTTC.

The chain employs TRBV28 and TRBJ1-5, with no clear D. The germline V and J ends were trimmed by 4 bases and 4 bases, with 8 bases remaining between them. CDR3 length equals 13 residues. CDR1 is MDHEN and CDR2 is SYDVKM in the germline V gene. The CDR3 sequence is CASSSNSNQPQHF. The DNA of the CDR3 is TGTGCCAGCAGTTCTAACAGTAATCAGCCCCAGCATTTT.

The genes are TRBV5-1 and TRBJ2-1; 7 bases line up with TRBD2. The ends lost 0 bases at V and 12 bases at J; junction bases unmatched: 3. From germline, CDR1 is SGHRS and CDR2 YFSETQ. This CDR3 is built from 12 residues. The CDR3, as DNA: TGCGCCAGCAGCTTGGAAGCGGGACCGCAGTTCTTC. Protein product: CASSLEAGPQFF.

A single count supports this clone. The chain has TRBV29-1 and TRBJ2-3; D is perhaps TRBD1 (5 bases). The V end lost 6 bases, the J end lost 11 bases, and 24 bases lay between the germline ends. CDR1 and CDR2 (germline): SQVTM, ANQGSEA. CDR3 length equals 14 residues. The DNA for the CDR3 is TGCAGCGTCCTCCAGGCAGGGTTGGCAGTATTGCAGTATTTT. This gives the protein CSVLQAGLAVLQYF.

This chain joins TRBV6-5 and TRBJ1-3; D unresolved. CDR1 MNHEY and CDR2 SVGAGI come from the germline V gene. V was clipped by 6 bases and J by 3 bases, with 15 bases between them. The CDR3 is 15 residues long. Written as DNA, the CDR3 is TGTGCCAGCAGCTATGTGAGGGAAGGTGGAAACACCATATATTTT. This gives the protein CASSYVREGGNTIYF.

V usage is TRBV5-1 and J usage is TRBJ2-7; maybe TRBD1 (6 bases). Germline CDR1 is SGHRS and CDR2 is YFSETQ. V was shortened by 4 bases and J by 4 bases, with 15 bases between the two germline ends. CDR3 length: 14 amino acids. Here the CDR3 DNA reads TGCGCCAGCAGCCCCCGGGACACGAGTTACGAGCAGTACTTC. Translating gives CASSPRDTSYEQYF.

CDR3 coding DNA: TGTGCCAGCAGCTTTAAATTTAGCAATCAGCCCCAGCATTTT. Amino acid sequence: CASSFKFSNQPQHF. The rearrangement uses TRBV7-2 and TRBJ1-5; unclear D gene. V was pared by 3 bases and J by 0 bases, with 6 bases between. The germline V gene has CDR1 SGHTA and CDR2 FQGNSA. There are 14 residues in the CDR3.

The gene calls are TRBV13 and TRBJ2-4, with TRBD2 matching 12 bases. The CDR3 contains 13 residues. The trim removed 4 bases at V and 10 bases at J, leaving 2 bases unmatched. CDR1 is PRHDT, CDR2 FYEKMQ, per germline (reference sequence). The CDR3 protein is CASSSLAGGIQYF. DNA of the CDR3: TGTGCCAGCAGCTCCCTAGCGGGAGGGATTCAGTACTTC. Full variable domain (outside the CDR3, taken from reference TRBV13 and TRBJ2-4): AAGVIQSPRHLIKEKRETATLKCYPIPRHDTVYWYQQGPGQDPQFLISFYEKMQSDKGSIPDRFSAQQFSDYHSELNMSSLELGDSALYFCASSSLAGGIQYFGAGTRLSVL.

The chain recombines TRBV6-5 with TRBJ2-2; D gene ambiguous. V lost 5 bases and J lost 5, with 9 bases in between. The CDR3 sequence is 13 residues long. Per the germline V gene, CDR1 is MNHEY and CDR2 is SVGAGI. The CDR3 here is CASSLLYTGELFF. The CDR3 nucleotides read TGTGCCAGCAGTCTACTTTATACCGGGGAGCTGTTTTTT.